The 27 T cell receptor beta chains presented below share a single source sample, sequenced in a study of blood T cell repertoires in COVID-19. TCRdb's table, derived via immunoSEQ multiplex PCR, lists solely in-frame clones and lacks some. The sample lists tens of thousands of clones; roughly four fifths were seen once. Sequencing was carried out using peripheral blood. The receptors derive from a man in his sixties with acute or convalescent COVID-19.

The V gene is TRBV6-5, the J gene TRBJ1-4; a weak D match, TRBD1 (6 bases). The V gene lost 4 bases and the J gene lost 7 bases, with 19 bases spanning the gap. This CDR3 has 16 residues. Germline-derived CDR1 and CDR2 are MNHEY and SVGAGI. CDR3 region: CASSFEPRGTSEKLFF. Written as DNA, the CDR3 is TGTGCCAGCAGTTTCGAACCCCGAGGGACATCTGAAAAACTGTTTTTT.

V is TRBV14 and J is TRBJ1-2; D is unresolved. The CDR3 is made up of 14 amino acids. The ends were cut back, 2 bases at V and 3 bases at J, with 10 bases in the middle. Germline-derived CDR1 and CDR2 are SGHDN and FVKESK. CDR3 region: CASSQWQNDYGYTF. The CDR3 nucleotides are TGTGCCAGCAGCCAATGGCAGAACGACTATGGCTACACCTTC. Drawing the rest from reference TRBV14 and TRBJ1-2, the complete variable domain is EAGVTQFPSHSVIEKGQTVTLRCDPISGHDNLYWYRRVMGKEIKFLLHFVKESKQDESGMPNNRFLAERTGGTYSTLKVQPAELEDSGVYFCASSQWQNDYGYTFGSGTRLTVV.

V gene TRBV11-2 combines with J gene TRBJ2-7; D may be TRBD2 (6 bases). Germline V gives CDR1 SGHAT, CDR2 FQNNGV. The CDR3 totals 14 residues. V was trimmed by 4 bases and J by 2 bases, leaving 12 bases between them. The CDR3 loop reads CASSSVSGTYEQYF. The CDR3 region has the DNA TGTGCCAGCAGCTCCGTTAGCGGAACCTACGAGCAGTACTTC.

The V and J genes are TRBV28 and TRBJ1-4, with 8 positions matching TRBD1. This CDR3 contains 14 residues. J lost 8 bases, V lost 2 bases, and 4 bases had no gene match. The V gene's germline CDR1 is MDHEN and CDR2 SYDVKM. CDR3: CASSLGGQEEKLFF. In DNA form, the CDR3 reads TGTGCCAGCAGTTTAGGGGGACAGGAAGAAAAACTGTTTTTT.

V and J are TRBV6-6 and TRBJ1-1, with TRBD1 as a possible D gene (6 bases). The CDR3 runs to 13 residues. Trimming removed 1 base at V and 4 bases at J, with 7 bases between. Germline V CDR1 and CDR2: MNHNY, SVGAGI (reference sequence). The CDR3 coding sequence is TGTGCCAGCAGTTACTTAGGGGGCACTGAAGCTTTCTTT. It is translated as CASSYLGGTEAFF.

This sequence joins TRBV12-5 and TRBJ1-1; 8 bases match TRBD1. This CDR3 has 13 residues. Germline V gene data show CDR1 as LGHNT and CDR2 as FRNRAP. V was pared by 5 bases and J by 6 bases, with 5 bases of the junction left unmatched. The CDR3 DNA is TGTGCTAGTGGTCGGACAGGGCAACCTGAAGCTTTCTTT. Amino acids: CASGRTGQPEAFF. The entire variable domain, with the rest obtained from reference TRBV12-5 and TRBJ1-1, is as follows: DARVTQTPRHKVTEMGQEVTMRCQPILGHNTVFWYRQTMMQGLELLAYFRNRAPLDDSGMPKDRFSAEMPDATLATLKIQPSEPRDSAVYFCASGRTGQPEAFFGQGTRLTVV.

The genes are TRBV24-1 and TRBJ2-2; D is unresolved. The ends were cut back, 6 bases at V and 2 bases at J, with 15 bases in the middle. The CDR3 sequence is 16 residues long. In germline, CDR1 is KGHDR, CDR2 SFDVKD. The CDR3 nucleotides read TGTGCCACCAGTAGCTCTCAGGCCCCTAACACCGGGGAGCTGTTTTTT. Translated, it gives CATSSSQAPNTGELFF.

The genes are TRBV7-2 and TRBJ1-2; D is possibly TRBD1 (5 bases). The germline V gene encodes CDR1 SGHTA and CDR2 FQGNSA. The ends were cut back, 5 bases at V and 8 bases at J, with 18 bases in the middle. CDR3 length equals 14 residues. The CDR3 spells CASSPRVIAVGYTF. In DNA, the CDR3 is TGTGCCAGCAGCCCCAGGGTCATAGCTGTCGGCTACACCTTC.

This clone appeared once. The V and J genes are TRBV29-1 and TRBJ2-1; TRBD1 is a possible D gene (6 bases). The germline gives CDR1 SQVTM, CDR2 ANQGSEA. This CDR3 is 13 amino acids long. The germline V and J ends were trimmed by 2 bases and 5 bases, with 10 bases remaining between them. The CDR3 coding sequence is TGCAGCGTTGAAAGGACAGCAAACAATGAGCAGTTCTTC. Translation: CSVERTANNEQFF.

The CDR3 spells CASSFSGSGLYEQYF. CDR3 coding DNA: TGTGCCAGCAGTTTTAGCGGGAGCGGGCTCTACGAGCAGTACTTC. This chain links TRBV3-1 (or the pseudogene TRBV3-2) with TRBJ2-7, with 9 bases fitting TRBD2. The germline gives CDR1 LGHDT, CDR2 YNNKEL (reference sequence). The junction had 9 bases not matched to a gene; V was cut back by 6 bases and J by 3 bases. The CDR3 contains 15 residues.

The chain is built from TRBV3-1 (or the pseudogene TRBV3-2) and TRBJ2-3; a weak D match, TRBD2 (7 bases). With 1 base removed from V and 1 base from J, the gap between germline ends came to 12 bases. Per germline, CDR1 LGHDT and CDR2 YNNKEL (reference sequence). The CDR3 has 16 amino acids. CDR3 sequence: CASSQGSGGRTDTQYF. CDR3 nucleotide sequence: TGTGCCAGCAGCCAAGGGTCCGGGGGGCGCACAGATACGCAGTATTTT.

The sample holds a few counts of this clone. The genes are TRBV18 and TRBJ2-7, with 8 bases identical to TRBD2. Trimming at V came to 3 bases and at J to 3 bases, leaving 7 bases not matched to a gene. The CDR3 consists of 15 residues. Germline V lookup: CDR1 KGHSH, CDR2 LQKENI. The CDR3 coding sequence is TGTGCCAGCTCACCTCCCGGACTAGCCCACTACGAGCAGTACTTC. Amino acid sequence: CASSPPGLAHYEQYF. Based on the CDR3 plus reference TRBV18 and TRBJ2-7, the full variable domain is NAGVMQNPRHLVRRRGQEARLRCSPMKGHSHVYWYRQLPEEGLKFMVYLQKENIIDESGMPKERFSAEFPKEGPSILRIQQVVRGDSAAYFCASSPPGLAHYEQYFGPGTRLTVT.

V is TRBV7-2 and J is TRBJ2-2, with 8 bases lining up with TRBD1. The trim removed 1 base at V and 4 bases at J, leaving 8 bases unmatched. Germline CDR1 is SGHTA and CDR2 is FQGNSA. There are 17 residues in the CDR3. The CDR3 reads CASSLGGAGQATGELFF. DNA for the CDR3: TGTGCCAGCAGCTTAGGAGGTGCGGGACAGGCCACCGGGGAGCTGTTTTTT.

The chain couples TRBV7-2 to TRBJ2-7, with D possibly being TRBD2 (6 bases). The CDR3 runs 13 residues. Germline V gives CDR1 SGHTA, CDR2 FQGNSA. The V end lost 5 bases, the J end lost 5 bases, and 13 bases lay between the germline ends. The CDR3 here is CASSRRAGNEQYF. The CDR3 DNA sequence: TGTGCCAGCAGCCGGAGGGCCGGCAACGAGCAGTACTTC.

The chain recombines TRBV11-1 with TRBJ1-2; TRBD1 might be the D (5 bases). Germline V gives CDR1 SGHAT, CDR2 FQDESV (reference sequence). The CDR3 consists of 13 residues. Trimming pared 4 bases from V and 4 bases from J, leaving 10 bases between. CDR3 nucleotides: TGTGCCAGCAGCTCAGAGGGACTCTATGGCTACACCTTC. Protein product: CASSSEGLYGYTF.

The chain combines TRBV11-2 with TRBJ2-1; a weak D match, TRBD2 (7 bases). This CDR3 has 13 amino acids. Per the germline V gene, CDR1 is SGHAT and CDR2 is FQNNGV. Trimming shortened V by 6 bases and J by 3 bases, and 9 bases separated the two germline ends. The CDR3 DNA reads as TGTGCCAGCAGGGGGGGGCTCTACAATGAGCAGTTCTTC. Its translation is CASRGGLYNEQFF.

This chain uses TRBV3-1 (or the pseudogene TRBV3-2) with TRBJ1-6, with D possibly being TRBD1 (5 bases). The CDR3 runs 14 residues. CDR1 and CDR2 from the germline V gene are LGHDT and YNNKEL (reference sequence). The V end was cut by 7 bases, the J end by 6 bases, with 13 bases between. This CDR3 is CASNWDGSNSPLHF. The DNA of the CDR3 is TGTGCCAGCAATTGGGACGGGAGTAATTCACCCCTCCACTTT.

V usage is TRBV5-6 and J usage is TRBJ2-5, with a tentative D call TRBD1 (6 bases). Germline CDR1 SGHDT, CDR2 YYEEEE. V dropped 4 bases and J dropped 5 bases, with 21 bases sitting between them. The CDR3 runs 16 residues. Here the CDR3 reads CASSGPGHPEEETQYF. Written as DNA, the CDR3 is TGTGCCAGCAGCGGTCCGGGACACCCCGAAGAGGAGACCCAGTACTTC.

This clone was observed a single time. V and J are TRBV2 and TRBJ2-7, with TRBD2 matching 8 bases. In germline, CDR1 is SNHLY, CDR2 FYNNEI. The CDR3 consists of 21 residues. V dropped 1 base and J dropped 0; count of bases not matched to a gene: 20. This chain's CDR3 is CASSEESLAGNRIGFSYEQYF. The CDR3 bases are TGTGCCAGCAGTGAAGAGAGTCTAGCGGGTAATAGAATCGGGTTCTCCTACGAGCAGTACTTC.

This chain links TRBV4-3 with TRBJ2-7; the match to TRBD2 covers 7 bases. Trimming removed 6 bases from V and 0 bases from J; junction bases left unmatched: 5. The CDR3 is 14 residues long. CDR1 and CDR2 from the germline V gene are LGHNA and YSLEER. CDR3 sequence: CASSKGGGSYEQYF. CDR3 coding DNA: TGCGCCAGCAGTAAGGGCGGGGGCTCCTACGAGCAGTACTTC.

The rearrangement links TRBV23-1 to TRBJ1-6; D remains ambiguous. TRBV23-1 is given ORF status, its function remaining uncertain. The ends were cut back, 3 bases at V and 0 bases at J, with 12 bases in the middle. The CDR3 has 17 residues. CDR3 bases: TGCGCCAGCAGTCACCCAGGAGGGAGCTCCTATAATTCACCCCTCCACTTT. This encodes CASSHPGGSSYNSPLHF.

This clone was seen only a few times. The chain recombines TRBV19 with TRBJ1-5; 9 bases are a match to TRBD1. The CDR3 extends over 17 amino acids. Germline-derived CDR1 and CDR2 are LNHDA and SQIVND (reference sequence). V lost 7 bases and J lost 2; bases outside the gene matches: 12. The chain's CDR3 is CASILDRGELGNQPQHF. The CDR3, as DNA: TGTGCCAGTATCCTGGACAGGGGCGAATTGGGCAATCAGCCCCAGCATTTT.

Points on this clone: This sample includes further DNA sequences coding for the same CDR3. The chain employs TRBV9 and TRBJ2-3; a possible D gene is TRBD2 (5 bases). CDR1 is SGDLS, CDR2 YYNGEE, per germline. The ends were cut back, 2 bases at V and 0 bases at J, with 7 bases in the middle. The CDR3 totals 14 residues. The CDR3 reads CASSVRGSTDTQYF. The CDR3 DNA sequence: TGTGCCAGCAGCGTTCGCGGGAGCACAGATACGCAGTATTTT. Full variable domain (missing parts from reference TRBV9 and TRBJ2-3): DSGVTQTPKHLITATGQRVTLRCSPRSGDLSVYWYQQSLDQGLQFLIQYYNGEERAKGNILERFSAQQFPDLHSELNLSSLELGDSALYFCASSVRGSTDTQYFGPGTRLTVL.

The gene calls are TRBV30 and TRBJ1-5, with TRBD1 as a possible D gene (5 bases). The germline gives CDR1 GTSNPN, CDR2 SVGIG (reference sequence). This CDR3 is built from 14 residues. V lost 3 bases, J lost 7 bases, and 16 bases lay in between. CDR3 in amino acids: CAWSRDRGGQPQHF. In DNA form, the CDR3 reads TGTGCCTGGAGCCGGGACCGAGGAGGGCAGCCCCAGCATTTT.

The V gene is TRBV6-6, the J gene TRBJ2-1, with D maybe TRBD2 (6 bases). The length of the CDR3 is 15 residues. Germline V gene lookup returns CDR1 MNHNY and CDR2 SVGAGI (reference sequence). Trimming pared 2 bases from V and 8 bases from J, leaving 16 bases between. For the CDR3, the DNA is TGTGCCAGCAGTTACCTTAAAGGAGGGGCAGATGAGCAGTTCTTC. It yields the protein CASSYLKGGADEQFF.

The table lists this clone with a few counts. The chain uses TRBV13 and TRBJ1-4; D not certain. V was shortened by 7 bases and J by 8 bases, with 14 bases between the two germline ends. Germline V lookup: CDR1 PRHDT, CDR2 FYEKMQ (reference sequence). CDR3 length: 13 residues. The chain's CDR3 is CASTSPGGEKLFF. The DNA for the CDR3 is TGTGCCAGCACCTCCCCGGGAGGGGAAAAACTGTTTTTT.

The V call is TRBV27, the J call TRBJ2-1; TRBD1 matches 10 bases. The CDR3 loop spans 13 amino acids. V lost 6 bases to trimming and J lost 9 bases; unmatched junction nucleotides: 5. The V gene's germline CDR1 is MNHEY and CDR2 SMNVEV (reference sequence). The CDR3 sequence is CASRPGQGGEQFF. CDR3 sequence (DNA): TGTGCCAGCAGACCAGGACAGGGGGGTGAGCAGTTCTTC.